The clone carrying this TCR beta chain was seen a handful of times. The data originate from a study of identical twins. The germline CDR1 and CDR2 sequences are SNHLY and FYNNEI. V was clipped by 4 bases and J by 2 bases; unmatched bases: 5. The CDR3 covers 15 residues. A single record per CDR3 protein comes from TCRdb applying MiXCR to the 5' RACE reads. The data show around 250,000 distinct CDR3 sequences, 6.5% to 8% seen once. The same data also went into a second study, on T cells expressing NK-cell markers. That paper notes: Seven HCMV-seropositive donors and one seronegative donor made up the eight sequenced donors. The contribution of dominant NKG2C+ clonotypes to CD8+ T cells in a handful of donors was about 1.0-8%.

Sequencing input: CD8+ T cells sorted from blood. The rearrangement uses TRBV2 and TRBJ2-5; TRBD2 agrees at 9 bases. This clonotype originated in a woman aged 18-35 years in good health. The CDR3 protein is CASSVHSGGQETQYF. CDR3 nucleotide sequence: TGTGCCAGCAGTGTACATAGCGGGGGTCAAGAGACCCAGTACTTC.